Following are 20 T cell receptor beta chains from one sample sequenced in a study of cytomegalovirus exposure and HLA in healthy donors. The method was immunoSEQ multiplex PCR; TCRdb's version includes in-frame clones alone and lacks a portion of them. The top ten clones hold 0.67% of a sample with 100,000 to 130,000 clones, approximately 95% of them seen once. Sequenced: PBMCs. The receptors were gathered from a woman aged 18-29 years in good health and CMV-seronegative.

The chain uses TRBV2 and TRBJ1-3; TRBD1 agrees at 8 bases. CDR1 and CDR2 (germline): SNHLY, FYNNEI. The CDR3 covers 14 residues. The junction had 1 base not matched to a gene; V was cut back by 6 bases and J by 0 bases. CDR3 nucleotide sequence: TGTGCCAGCAGACAGGGGGGCTCTGGAAACACCATATATTTT. Translating gives CASRQGGSGNTIYF.

The chain couples TRBV5-1 to TRBJ2-2; 9 nucleotides line up with TRBD1. The CDR3 consists of 15 residues. The V gene end was trimmed by 8 bases and the J gene end by 7 bases; junction bases not matched to a gene: 12. CDR1 is SGHRS and CDR2 is YFSETQ in the germline V gene. The CDR3 region has the DNA TGCGCCAGTGGAGAGACAGGGGGGAACTTCGGGGAGCTGTTTTTT. This gives the protein CASGETGGNFGELFF.

The chain combines TRBV6-6 with TRBJ2-1, with 7 bases fitting TRBD2. The CDR3 extends over 14 amino acids. CDR1 MNHNY and CDR2 SVGAGI come from the germline V gene (reference sequence). With 6 bases clipped from V and 6 bases from J, the junction kept 8 bases outside the gene matches. The chain's CDR3 is CASSDVSGGNEQFF. CDR3 coding DNA: TGTGCCAGCAGCGATGTCTCGGGGGGCAATGAGCAGTTCTTC.

The CDR3 nucleotides read TGTGCCAGCAGCCTCGAAGGGGTAGGCAATGAGCAGTTCTTC. This gives the protein CASSLEGVGNEQFF. V gene TRBV2 combines with J gene TRBJ2-1; weak D call: TRBD1 (5 bases). V was shortened by 6 bases and J by 6 bases, with 15 bases between the two germline ends. The CDR3 has 14 amino acids. The germline V gene encodes CDR1 SNHLY and CDR2 FYNNEI.

This clone was seen only once. The chain joins TRBV19 to TRBJ1-2; D is ambiguous. The CDR3 is made up of 13 amino acids. Germline lookup yields CDR1 LNHDA and CDR2 SQIVND (reference sequence). The V gene lost 9 bases and the J gene lost 1 base, with 12 bases spanning the gap. Here the CDR3 DNA reads TGTGCCAGCTCTAACGCGGGTAACTATGGCTACACCTTC. It codes for CASSNAGNYGYTF.

The chain recombines TRBV6-1 with TRBJ2-7; weak D call: TRBD2 (6 bases). The ends were cut back, 7 bases at V and 2 bases at J, with 15 bases in the middle. The CDR3 consists of 14 residues. Germline V gives CDR1 MNHNS, CDR2 SASEGT. The CDR3 bases are TGTGCCAGCAAACCAGGACGGGGGACCTACGAGCAGTACTTC. Protein: CASKPGRGTYEQYF.

The chain uses TRBV7-3 and TRBJ1-1, with TRBD1 identical over 10 bases. Trimming at V came to 2 bases and at J to 5 bases, leaving 5 bases not matched to a gene. The CDR3 runs 15 residues. Germline lookup yields CDR1 SGHTA and CDR2 FQGTGA. CDR3 loop: CASSLSGQGRTEAFF. DNA of the CDR3: TGTGCCAGCAGCTTATCGGGACAGGGGAGGACTGAAGCTTTCTTT.

The chain is built from TRBV5-5 and TRBJ2-1, with 7 bases that match TRBD2. This CDR3 has 15 residues. V trimming: 0 bases; J trimming: 7 bases; junction bases outside the gene matches: 7. Germline CDR1 reads SGHKS; CDR2 reads YYEKEE (reference sequence). CDR3 in amino acids: CASSLVLLAANEQFF. The CDR3 DNA reads as TGTGCCAGCAGCTTGGTTTTGCTAGCGGCTAATGAGCAGTTCTTC.

This chain uses TRBV4-1 with TRBJ2-1, with D tentatively TRBD1 (5 bases). This CDR3 has 13 amino acids. Germline CDR1 MGHRA, CDR2 YSYEKL. The V end lost 8 bases, the J end lost 4 bases, and 12 bases lay between the germline ends. CDR3 loop: CASHSTGYNEQFF. The CDR3 nucleotides are TGCGCCAGCCATAGTACAGGATACAATGAGCAGTTCTTC.

This clone has just one count. The chain employs TRBV28 and TRBJ1-3; D not certain. V was cut by 7 bases and J by 0 bases, with 13 bases left in between. Germline CDR1 and CDR2: MDHEN and SYDVKM. The CDR3 contains 15 residues. The CDR3 region has the DNA TGTGCCAGCATCCCCCCCCTGAGCTCTGGAAACACCATATATTTT. Its translation is CASIPPLSSGNTIYF.

CDR3 in amino acids: CASSFWDRVSYEQFF. In nucleotides, the CDR3 is TGCGCCAGCAGCTTTTGGGACAGGGTTTCATATGAGCAGTTCTTC. The genes are TRBV5-1 and TRBJ2-1; 9 nucleotides match TRBD1. Germline CDR1 is SGHRS and CDR2 is YFSETQ. The CDR3 runs to 15 residues. With 2 bases clipped from V and 8 bases from J, the junction kept 8 bases outside the gene matches. The complete variable domain, with remaining parts taken from reference TRBV5-1 and TRBJ2-1, reads KAGVTQTPRYLIKTRGQQVTLSCSPISGHRSVSWYQQTPGQGLQFLFEYFSETQRNKGNFPGRFSGRQFSNSRSEMNVSTLELGDSALYLCASSFWDRVSYEQFFGPGTRLTVL.

This chain connects TRBV10-3 to TRBJ2-3, with a weak D call TRBD2 (6 bases). The V end lost 4 bases, the J end lost 2 bases, and 13 bases lay between the germline ends. The V gene's germline CDR1 is ENHRY and CDR2 SYGVKD. This CDR3 has 15 residues. The CDR3 region is CAISGVSGYTDTQYF. In DNA form, the CDR3 reads TGTGCCATCAGTGGTGTTAGCGGCTACACAGATACGCAGTATTTT.

V gene TRBV28 combines with J gene TRBJ1-2; the D gene is possibly TRBD1 (6 bases). The CDR3 runs 11 residues. The V end lost 8 bases, the J end lost 3 bases, and 7 bases lay between the germline ends. CDR1 and CDR2 (germline): MDHEN, SYDVKM. CDR3 amino acids: CASGQHYGYTF. DNA of the CDR3: TGTGCCAGCGGACAGCACTATGGCTACACCTTC.

This chain joins TRBV7-9 and TRBJ2-7; tentative D call: TRBD1 (6 bases). This CDR3 is built from 13 residues. Trimming shortened V by 5 bases and J by 6 bases, and 14 bases separated the two germline ends. The germline V gene has CDR1 SEHNR and CDR2 FQNEAQ (reference sequence). The CDR3 nucleotides read TGTGCCAGCAGCCCCCCCCCAGGGGTCGAGCAGTACTTC. Its protein product is CASSPPPGVEQYF.

Here the CDR3 DNA reads TGTGCCAGCACCACTCCCCGAAAGACAGCGCAAGGACCCGGGGAGCTGTTTTTT. Translated: CASTTPRKTAQGPGELFF. This chain joins TRBV28 and TRBJ2-2; maybe TRBD1 (5 bases). The CDR3 extends over 18 amino acids. Trimming removed 7 bases from V and 6 bases from J, with 27 bases in between. CDR1 is MDHEN, CDR2 SYDVKM, per germline.

The CDR3 coding sequence is TGCGCCAGCAGCTTGGCTACCCAGGGGCTCGAGCAGTACTTC. Amino acids: CASSLATQGLEQYF. This sequence joins TRBV5-1 and TRBJ2-7, with D perhaps matching TRBD1 (6 bases). The V end lost 0 bases, the J end lost 6 bases, and 13 bases lay between the germline ends. CDR1 is SGHRS and CDR2 is YFSETQ in the germline V gene. CDR3 size: 14 residues.

This clone was detected a few times. V gene TRBV27 combines with J gene TRBJ2-3, with D possibly matching TRBD1 (5 bases). Germline CDR1 is MNHEY and CDR2 is SMNVEV (reference sequence). This CDR3 comprises 16 residues. V was clipped by 5 bases and J by 6 bases, with 21 bases between them. CDR3 loop: CASSGPPAGFSDTQYF. The CDR3 coding sequence is TGTGCCAGCAGTGGCCCCCCGGCAGGGTTTTCGGATACGCAGTATTTT.

The genes are TRBV2 and TRBJ2-5; 8 positions match TRBD2. The germline V gene has CDR1 SNHLY and CDR2 FYNNEI. CDR3 length equals 15 residues. Trimming removed 3 bases from V and 5 bases from J; junction bases left unmatched: 8. The CDR3 bases are TGTGCCAGCAGTGACCCAGGGACTAGGTCGGAGACCCAGTACTTC. As protein: CASSDPGTRSETQYF.

The chain combines TRBV10-2 with TRBJ1-1; 10 nucleotides agree with TRBD1. The CDR3 consists of 15 residues. Per germline, CDR1 WSHSY and CDR2 SAAADI. After removal of 8 bases from V and 4 bases from J, the junction contained 10 bases not matched to a gene. The CDR3 spells CASRRTGGRGTEAFF. DNA of the CDR3: TGCGCCAGCCGCCGGACAGGGGGTAGGGGCACTGAAGCTTTCTTT.

The rearrangement links TRBV7-9 to TRBJ1-2; TRBD1 is a possible D gene (5 bases). Germline loops: CDR1 SEHNR, CDR2 FQNEAQ (reference sequence). The V end lost 5 bases, the J end lost 4 bases, and 11 bases lay between the germline ends. The CDR3 consists of 13 residues. The CDR3 sequence is CASSHSGLYGYTF. In DNA, the CDR3 is TGTGCCAGCAGCCATTCGGGACTCTATGGCTACACCTTC.